The clone carrying this TCR beta chain was counted at least ten times. A read error may produce the germline difference seen at one junction end. Germline loops: CDR1 MGHRA, CDR2 YSYEKL. This CDR3 comprises 15 residues. This specimen comes from a study of blood T cells in healthy people across ages. The use of a sample-barcoded 5' primer and a J-beta primer mix characterized a second PCR of about 7 to 12 cycles. TCRdb reprocessed the 5' RACE reads via MiXCR and lists one record per CDR3 protein. Seen here are under 2 million distinct CDR3 sequences, about 31% observed once, and the top ten hold 11%. The TCR originated in a woman in her twenties or thirties in good health. Sequencing used blood. The rearrangement uses TRBV4-1 and TRBJ1-2; 11 nucleotides align to TRBD1. In DNA form, the CDR3 reads TGTGCCAGCAGCCCCGGACAGGGGGCGAACTATGGCTACACCTTC. Its protein is CASSPGQGANYGYTF.